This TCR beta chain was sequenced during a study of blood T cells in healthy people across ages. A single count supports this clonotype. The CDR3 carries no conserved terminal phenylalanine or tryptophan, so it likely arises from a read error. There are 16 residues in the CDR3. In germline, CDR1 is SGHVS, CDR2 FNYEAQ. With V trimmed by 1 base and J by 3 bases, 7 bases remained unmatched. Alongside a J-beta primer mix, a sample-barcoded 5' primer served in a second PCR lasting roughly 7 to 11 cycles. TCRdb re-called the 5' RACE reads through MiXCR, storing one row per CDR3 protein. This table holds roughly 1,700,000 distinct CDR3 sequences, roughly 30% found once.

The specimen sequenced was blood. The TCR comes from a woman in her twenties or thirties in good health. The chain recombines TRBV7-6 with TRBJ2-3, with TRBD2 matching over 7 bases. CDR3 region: CASSLGSGFRTDTQYL. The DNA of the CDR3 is TGTGCCAGCAGCTTAGGTAGCGGGTTTCGGACAGATACGCAGTATTTA.